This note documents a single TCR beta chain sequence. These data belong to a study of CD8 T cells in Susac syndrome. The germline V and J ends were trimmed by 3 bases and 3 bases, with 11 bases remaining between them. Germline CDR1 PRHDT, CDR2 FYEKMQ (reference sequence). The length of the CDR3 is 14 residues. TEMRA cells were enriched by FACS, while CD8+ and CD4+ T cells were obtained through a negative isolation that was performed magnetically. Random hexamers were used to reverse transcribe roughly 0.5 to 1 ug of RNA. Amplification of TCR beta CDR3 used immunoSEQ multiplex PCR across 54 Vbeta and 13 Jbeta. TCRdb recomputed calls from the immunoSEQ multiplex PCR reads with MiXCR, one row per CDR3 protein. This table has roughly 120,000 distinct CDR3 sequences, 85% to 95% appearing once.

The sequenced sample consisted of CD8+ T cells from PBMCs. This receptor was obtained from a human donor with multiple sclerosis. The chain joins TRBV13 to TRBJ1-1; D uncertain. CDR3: CASSFTELDTEAFF. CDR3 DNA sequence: TGTGCCAGCAGCTTTACGGAATTGGACACTGAAGCTTTCTTT.